The rows below give T cell receptor beta chains drawn from one sample of a study of cytomegalovirus exposure and HLA in healthy donors. Clones were read by immunoSEQ multiplex PCR, and TCRdb kept only the in-frame ones, dropping some. The table lists about 150,000 clones, about four fifths of them singletons. What was sequenced was PBMCs. The origin of the receptors is a woman aged 50 to 60 in good health and CMV-seropositive. The conserved cysteine and the conserved F or W are not part of the CDR3 here. D genes are given only for firm matches. Expanded clones get a size class; other rows say once, few or many, or leave the size out.

j_call v_call d_call clone_size cdr3_aa
TRBJ2-7 TRBV7-9 NA NA ASSLMGEVREQY
TRBJ1-1 TRBV7-2 NA NA ASSLNVAVTEAF
TRBJ2-7 TRBV7-8 TRBD1 NA ASSLTGYSHEQY
TRBJ2-5 TRBV7-2 TRBD2 NA ASSLAPTSGGGETQY
TRBJ1-3 TRBV9 NA NA ASSENPLPSGNTIY
TRBJ1-1 TRBV30 NA NA ASLAGSMNTEAF
NA TRBV27 NA few ASSEVFQGTWAYEQY
TRBJ2-1 TRBV6-1 NA NA ASSEAGALYNEQF
TRBJ2-3 TRBV9 NA NA ASSVGGVSSTDTQY
TRBJ2-3 TRBV5-1 TRBD2 few ASSLGTSDGDTQY
TRBJ1-2 TRBV27 TRBD1 NA ASSSWTGPYGYT
TRBJ2-3 TRBV20-1 NA once SARGPDTQY
TRBJ2-7 TRBV25-1 NA few ASTPTGLDYEQY
TRBJ2-1 TRBV7-4 TRBD2 once ASSFTGLAGSIL
TRBJ1-2 TRBV5-1 TRBD1 NA ASSLEGAGYT
TRBJ1-1 TRBV27 TRBD1 NA ASSRTRGGAGDTEAF
TRBJ1-2 TRBV15 NA NA ATSSSPPNYGYT
TRBJ2-5 TRBV29-1 TRBD2 once SLSGGAPETQY
TRBJ2-6 TRBV18 TRBD1 once ASSMTGGFAGANVLT
TRBJ1-6 TRBV19 NA NA ASKFQGSNSPLH
TRBJ2-6 TRBV6-1 NA few ASRYTGANVLT
TRBJ2-1 TRBV5-4 NA few ASSLFRGEQF
TRBJ1-4 TRBV2 NA NA ASGLDKVF
TRBJ1-6 TRBV29-1 NA NA SVGEGTSDSPLH
TRBJ2-3 TRBV7-8 TRBD2 NA ASSLGASGSTDTQY
TRBJ2-7 TRBV4-3 TRBD2 NA ASSQVAGLAGATDEQY
TRBJ2-1 TRBV9 TRBD1 NA ASSVEAGGINEQF
TRBJ1-2 TRBV10-3 TRBD1 NA AIRTGSMSYGYT
TRBJ1-5 TRBV19 NA once ASSIDQRQINSNQPQH
TRBJ1-1 TRBV4-3 NA few ASSQHQRGTEAF
TRBJ1-5 TRBV10-3 TRBD1 NA AISEETGLNQPQH
TRBJ2-5 TRBV11-2 TRBD2 NA ASSLVPGLAGVGETQY
TRBJ2-7 TRBV28 NA NA ASSSVGEGDYEQY
TRBJ1-3 TRBV2 TRBD1 NA ARRSGQGAGNTIY
TRBJ2-5 TRBV14 NA NA ASSPASRRETQY
TRBJ1-1 TRBV25-1 TRBD1 NA ASSLTGEGTEAF
TRBJ1-5 TRBV7-9 NA few ASSLEGPGVRQPQH
TRBJ2-7 TRBV28 NA NA ASSHGIYEQY
TRBJ2-1 TRBV7-3 TRBD2 NA ASSFRAGGPKSSYNEQF
TRBJ1-5 TRBV7-9 NA NA SSSTGTLGNQPQH
TRBJ1-1 TRBV5-6 NA NA ASSSGISNTEAF
TRBJ1-3 TRBV14 NA NA ASSPGNTIY
TRBJ1-5 TRBV21-1 NA NA ASSKWSRSRAHTDQPQH
TRBJ2-2 TRBV5-1 NA NA ASSLTGRDTGELF
TRBJ2-5 TRBV27 TRBD2 NA ASSFTSVETQY
TRBJ2-7 TRBV7-2 NA NA ASSLVNLHEQY
TRBJ2-7 TRBV18 NA NA ASSPPSRQASYEQY
TRBJ1-2 TRBV9 TRBD1 few ASSGIGGQGHGYT
TRBJ2-7 TRBV11-2 TRBD1 NA ASSLAGTGIWQY
TRBJ1-1 TRBV7-2 NA NA ASSLDGGRAF
TRBJ1-4 TRBV7-2 NA NA ATSLTGQPFGKLF
TRBJ2-3 TRBV7-6 TRBD2 NA ASRGTSGRAGDTQY
TRBJ1-2 TRBV29-1 NA NA SVDGQGHGYT